This T cell receptor beta chain was sequenced for a study of tumor-infiltrating lymphocytes in oesophageal squamous cell carcinoma. This clonotype showed up many times. TCRdb fed the PCR reads into MiXCR, producing one record per CDR3 protein. The sample lists 9,500 to 11,000 distinct CDR3 sequences, 40% to 60% occurring once. From germline, CDR1 is LNHDA and CDR2 SQIVND (reference sequence). Trimming stripped 5 bases from V and 7 bases from J, with 21 bases between. The CDR3 runs to 16 residues. The genes are TRBV19 and TRBJ1-5, with a tentative D call TRBD1 (6 bases). This TCR was sampled from a female donor with esophageal squamous cell carcinoma. The sequencing input was esophageal tumor tissue. The CDR3 bases are TGTGCCAGTAGTTCGCAGGGGAAGGGTTTTAACCAGCCCCAGCATTTT. Its translation: CASSSQGKGFNQPQHF.